This record covers a single T cell receptor (beta chain). The target of this receptor is not known. No much larger clone is present one base from it, and per-base qualities are unavailable. These data come from a study of blood T cell repertoires in COVID-19 (dated by TCRdb to 2020 to 2021). Study-level background: Samples from collaborators originated in the United States, Italy and Spain and spanned both the acute and convalescent phases of COVID-19. HLA class I and class II types, where available, came from metadata supplied by the sample provider rather than from assay-based typing. A de-identified subject ID, COVID-19 status, age in years and sex were almost always included in the sample metadata. The prospective study material was composed of cDNA or gDNA derived from T cells, B-cell-depleted T cells, or PBMCs. The samples were drawn from the first 160 participants of the ongoing ImmuneRACE study and from 1,200 or so subjects provided by 6 global collaborators. Deeply sampled blood TCRbeta repertoires from subjects exposed to, actively infected with, or recovered from COVID-19 were included in the dataset. The repertoires were released in a freely available public database intended as a resource for research on the immune response to SARS-CoV-2.

TCRbeta CDR3 regions were amplified from genomic DNA by means of the immunoSEQ Assay, a bias-controlled multiplex PCR. For the original study's pipeline: Nucleated cell counts per sample were estimated from amplification of reference gene primers within the assay. To quantify the absolute abundance of each unique TCRbeta CDR3 rearrangement, sequence reads were collapsed and filtered. For each sample, productive Simpson clonality was calculated as the square root of Simpson's diversity index over productive rearrangements. The table comes from immuneACCESS by way of TCRdb, which keeps in-frame sequences with V and J called. Part of the clones is missing from these tables; in studies checked, under half for an unresolved V gene and the rest for unknown reasons. The V and J calls and the clone size are those of that table, but D and trimming were determined from the DNA. Here the sample has some 200,000 clones; approximately 80% occur a single time. The ten largest make up approximately 1.4% of the sample.

The paper as a whole reports these results and caveats: The quantity of clinical and demographic metadata differed by source and by participant and was supplied without curation.

Participants in the prospective study were enrolled through a virtual design, were aged roughly 18 to 90 years, and lived in approximately 25 United States geographic areas. In the prospective study, cohorts were assigned on the basis of participant-reported clinical history obtained from a screening survey and a study questionnaire. Mobile phlebotomists in the prospective study collected whole blood, serum and a nasopharyngeal or oropharyngeal swab from every participant. Participants in the prospective study had the option to provide additional blood draws and questionnaires over a roughly 2-month period. Prospective study blood samples were shipped either frozen or at room temperature before DNA extraction. Unmatched junction bases come to 8, with V trimmed by 6 bases and J by 7 bases. CDR1 KGHSH and CDR2 LQKENI are derived from the germline V gene. The CDR3 starts with the cysteine, ends with the phenylalanine, and has 13 residues. Of all the DNA, just the CDR3 is kept, 39 bases in frame from base 1.

Sequences were obtained from PBMCs or T cells enriched from blood (not recorded which). This receptor was obtained from a woman between 35 and 50 years old with acute COVID-19. The V and J genes are TRBV18 and TRBJ1-2, with 7 bases aligning to TRBD1. The nucleotides are TGTGCCAGCTCGCCCGACAGGGAGTTTGGCTACACCTTC. This sequence encodes CASSPDREFGYTF.